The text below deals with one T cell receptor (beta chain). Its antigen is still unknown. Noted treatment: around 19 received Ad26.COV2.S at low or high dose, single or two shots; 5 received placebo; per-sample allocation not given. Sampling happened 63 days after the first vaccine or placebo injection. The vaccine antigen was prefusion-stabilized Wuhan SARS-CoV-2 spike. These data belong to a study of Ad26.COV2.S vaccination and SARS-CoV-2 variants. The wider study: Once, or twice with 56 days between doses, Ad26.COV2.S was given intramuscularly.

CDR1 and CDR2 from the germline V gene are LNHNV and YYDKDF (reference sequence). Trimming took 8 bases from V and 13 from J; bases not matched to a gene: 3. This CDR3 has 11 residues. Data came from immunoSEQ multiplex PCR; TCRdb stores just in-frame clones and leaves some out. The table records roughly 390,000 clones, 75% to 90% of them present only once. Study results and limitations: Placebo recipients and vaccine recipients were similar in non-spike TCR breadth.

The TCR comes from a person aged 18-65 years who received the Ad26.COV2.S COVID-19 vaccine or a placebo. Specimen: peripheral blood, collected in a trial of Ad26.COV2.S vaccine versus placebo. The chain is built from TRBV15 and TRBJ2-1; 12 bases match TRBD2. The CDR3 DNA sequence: TGTGCCACCGGACTAGCGGGGACTCAGTTCTTC. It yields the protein CATGLAGTQFF.